A single TCR beta chain is shown here with its context. Its antigen is undetermined. The data were produced by immunoSEQ multiplex PCR, yet TCRdb's version contains in-frame clones alone and is incomplete. The top ten clones hold 2.9% of a sample with 200,000 or so clones, just over 85% of them seen once. This sample was included in a study of cytomegalovirus exposure and HLA in healthy donors. Whole-study context: The same platform as the roughly 700 first-cohort repertoires was used for the 90 to 150 validation repertoires, a later analysis reported. Study-wide points: There were over 150 TCR beta chains listed as cytomegalovirus-associated. In vitro assays verified that a few CMV-associated chains recognized CMV antigens specifically.

The CDR3 consists of 15 residues. The germline V gene encodes CDR1 MDHEN and CDR2 SYDVKM. V was cut by 6 bases and J by 1 base, with 15 bases left in between. The sequenced sample consisted of PBMCs. The rearrangement joins TRBV28 to TRBJ1-2; unclear D gene. The receptor comes from a woman aged 18-29 years in good health and CMV-seronegative. CDR3 amino acids: CASREAGGSNYGYTF. The CDR3 DNA reads as TGTGCCAGCAGAGAAGCAGGAGGGAGTAACTATGGCTACACCTTC.